These 26 T cell receptor beta chains share one sample of origin, sequenced in a study of spatial heterogeneity in lung cancer. TCRdb processed the 5' RACE reads anew with MiXCR; each CDR3 protein has one entry. The sample records approximately 10,000 distinct CDR3 sequences, around 5.5% being singletons. These TCRs are of unknown antigen specificity. Documented time point: sample taken at primary tumor resection. The study, taken as a whole, reports: The study found that expanded intratumoral alpha and beta TCR counts tracked tumor mutation counts.

This specimen was lung tumor tissue, taken at surgery. Receptor source: a male donor with early-stage non-small cell lung cancer.

This clonotype was counted a few times. A library prepared for alpha chains yielded this beta chain as an off-target read; its size is of little meaning. The chain has TRBV5-1 and TRBJ2-7; D unresolved. Trimming cost V 0 bases and J 2 bases, with 9 bases left between them. CDR1 and CDR2 (germline): SGHRS, YFSETQ. The CDR3 runs 14 residues. CDR3 sequence: CASSLVVQPYEQYF. The CDR3 DNA reads TGCGCCAGCAGCTTGGTGGTGCAGCCCTACGAGCAGTACTTC.

Ten or more counts support this clonotype. As an off-target read in a library built for alpha chains, this beta chain has a frequency of little significance. The V call is TRBV28, the J call TRBJ1-6; a weak D match, TRBD1 (5 bases). Trimming shortened V by 5 bases and J by 5 bases, and 19 bases separated the two germline ends. Germline V gene lookup returns CDR1 MDHEN and CDR2 SYDVKM. The CDR3 has 17 amino acids. The CDR3 DNA follows: TGTGCCAGCAGTCCCTCACCTAACAGGCCCGATAATTCACCCCTCCACTTT. Amino acids: CASSPSPNRPDNSPLHF.

A few counts support this clonotype. A library prepared for alpha chains yielded this beta chain as an off-target read; its size is of little meaning. The chain has TRBV7-9 and TRBJ2-4, with D possibly being TRBD1 (5 bases). Trimming removed 5 bases from V and 5 bases from J, with 13 bases in between. The V gene's germline CDR1 is SEHNR and CDR2 FQNEAQ (reference sequence). This CDR3 contains 14 residues. The CDR3 here is CASSAWQGENIQYF. In DNA form, the CDR3 reads TGTGCCAGCAGCGCGTGGCAGGGCGAAAACATTCAGTACTTC.

This clonotype was counted at least ten times. Since it is a stray read in a library aimed at alpha chains, this beta chain has a size that is not meaningful. This chain links TRBV4-2 with TRBJ2-2; maybe TRBD2 (5 bases). In germline, CDR1 is LGHNA, CDR2 YNFKEQ. The CDR3 sequence is 17 residues long. Trimming left V 4 bases short and J 3 bases short, with 18 bases between. In DNA form, the CDR3 reads TGTGCCAGCAGCCCTATCGGAAGGACTGGGGACACCGGGGAGCTGTTTTTT. Residues: CASSPIGRTGDTGELFF.

The sample holds many counts of this clonotype. This beta chain was picked up by a library intended for alpha chains and is off target, so its count carries little meaning. This chain uses TRBV7-2 with TRBJ2-3, with D maybe TRBD2 (6 bases). The CDR3 sequence is 14 residues long. The germline V gene has CDR1 SGHTA and CDR2 FQGNSA. V was cut by 2 bases and J by 0 bases, with 6 bases left in between. CDR3 amino acids: CASSLTSSTDTQYF. The CDR3 DNA reads as TGTGCCAGCAGCTTAACTAGCAGCACAGATACGCAGTATTTT.

With respect to this clonotype: This beta chain lies outside the target of a library built for alpha chains; its clone size means little. The V and J genes are TRBV4-2 and TRBJ1-6; D is perhaps TRBD1 (5 bases). CDR3 length equals 14 residues. CDR1 LGHNA and CDR2 YNFKEQ come from the germline V gene. The germline V and J ends were trimmed by 4 bases and 7 bases, with 11 bases remaining between them. The CDR3 protein is CASSRGTPNSPLHF. The CDR3 DNA sequence: TGTGCCAGCAGCCGAGGGACCCCCAATTCACCCCTCCACTTT.

As to this clonotype: For a library built for alpha chains, this beta chain is a stray read; little rests on its size. The rearrangement uses TRBV29-1 and TRBJ2-7; 9 nucleotides agree with TRBD1. V trimming: 7 bases; J trimming: 1 base; junction bases outside the gene matches: 5. There are 13 residues in the CDR3. Looked up from germline, CDR1 is SQVTM and CDR2 is ANQGSEA. CDR3 sequence reads: CSASTGGSYEQYF. In DNA form, the CDR3 reads TGCAGCGCCTCGACAGGGGGGTCCTACGAGCAGTACTTC.

This clonotype was seen repeatedly, ten times or more. With the library built for alpha chains, this beta chain is off target and its frequency is not meaningful. The chain carries TRBV4-2 and TRBJ1-6; a weak D match, TRBD1 (5 bases). CDR1 is LGHNA and CDR2 is YNFKEQ in the germline V gene. This CDR3 is built from 15 residues. The V gene lost 0 bases and the J gene lost 10 bases, with 13 bases spanning the gap. The CDR3: CASSQDRGARSPLHF. The CDR3 coding sequence is TGTGCCAGCAGCCAAGATCGAGGGGCCAGGTCACCCCTCCACTTT.

This clonotype was detected many times. This beta chain represents an off-target read in a library built for alpha chains; its size is of limited meaning. The gene calls are TRBV4-1 and TRBJ2-7; D assignment may be TRBD1 or TRBD2 (6 bases each). Trimming pared 2 bases from V and 7 bases from J, leaving 12 bases between. This CDR3 region has 13 residues. Germline loops: CDR1 MGHRA, CDR2 YSYEKL. CDR3 nucleotide sequence: TGCGCCAGCAGCCAAATTCTAGGGGGGGAGCAGTACTTC. It is translated as CASSQILGGEQYF.

This clonotype was seen many times. Since it is a stray read in a library aimed at alpha chains, this beta chain has a size that is not meaningful. The chain employs TRBV7-9 and TRBJ2-3; D ambiguous. The CDR3 totals 14 residues. Germline V gene data show CDR1 as SEHNR and CDR2 as FQNEAQ (reference sequence). V lost 2 bases and J lost 0, with 6 bases in between. The CDR3 nucleotides are TGTGCCAGCAGCTTATCCTGGAGCACAGATACGCAGTATTTT. Its protein product is CASSLSWSTDTQYF.

This clonotype was found many times. This beta chain appears as a stray read in a library generated for alpha chains; its size is not informative. V gene TRBV20-1 combines with J gene TRBJ1-2; no definite D call. Trimming stripped 3 bases from V and 1 base from J, with 9 bases between. CDR1 and CDR2 (germline): DFQATT, SNEGSKA (reference sequence). This CDR3 comprises 13 residues. The chain's CDR3 is CSASSVLNYGYTF. CDR3 in DNA: TGCAGTGCTAGTTCAGTTCTTAACTATGGCTACACCTTC.

Concerning this clonotype: The library was designed around alpha chains, so this beta chain is a stray read whose abundance carries little weight. This chain joins TRBV5-1 and TRBJ2-3; 10 bases align to TRBD2. The CDR3 totals 17 residues. Looked up from germline, CDR1 is SGHRS and CDR2 is YFSETQ. With 0 bases clipped from V and 4 bases from J, the junction kept 8 bases outside the gene matches. The CDR3 DNA reads TGCGCCAGCAGCTTGGCCGGTGGACTAGCGGTCCCAGATACGCAGTATTTT. As protein: CASSLAGGLAVPDTQYF.

Many counts were recorded for this clonotype. The library was prepared for alpha chains; this beta chain is a stray read, so its frequency means little. V gene TRBV5-1 combines with J gene TRBJ1-6, with TRBD1 as a possible D gene (6 bases). The CDR3 spans 17 residues. The V end was cut by 5 bases, the J end by 0 bases, with 15 bases between. Germline V gene data show CDR1 as SGHRS and CDR2 as YFSETQ. The CDR3 here is CASSRQALSSYNSPLHF. The CDR3, as DNA: TGCGCCAGCAGTCGACAGGCCCTTAGCTCCTATAATTCACCCCTCCACTTT.

This clonotype was detected ten times or more. As an off-target read in a library built for alpha chains, this beta chain has a frequency of little significance. This chain uses TRBV7-8 with TRBJ2-3; D is undetermined. V lost 1 base, J lost 0 bases, and 8 bases lay in between. Per germline, CDR1 SGHVS and CDR2 FQNEAQ. The CDR3 runs to 15 residues. This chain's CDR3 is CASSLGTASTDTQYF. The CDR3 DNA reads as TGTGCCAGCAGCTTAGGAACAGCCAGCACAGATACGCAGTATTTT.

This clonotype is classed as medium-sized. This beta chain is an off-target read within a library intended for alpha chains, so its frequency means little. The rearrangement joins TRBV18 to TRBJ1-5; TRBD1 matches 10 bases. The CDR3 is 14 residues long. Germline V gene data show CDR1 as KGHSH and CDR2 as LQKENI. J gave up 2 bases and V 6 bases, and 1 base lay outside the gene matches. The DNA of the CDR3 is TGTGCCAGCTCGGGGACAGGGGGCAATCAGCCCCAGCATTTT. It is translated as CASSGTGGNQPQHF.

On this clonotype: The library was built for alpha chains, so this beta chain is an off-target read and its size means little. The chain carries TRBV5-1 and TRBJ2-7; no definite D call. CDR3 size: 16 residues. V was clipped by 1 base and J by 4 bases, with 18 bases between them. The germline gives CDR1 SGHRS, CDR2 YFSETQ. CDR3 in DNA: TGCGCCAGCAGCTTGTTCGGAACAGCCCCAATGTACGAGCAGTACTTC. It specifies CASSLFGTAPMYEQYF.

To note about this clonotype: At one end, the junction sequence differs from germline, possibly due to a read error. This beta chain is an unintended read in a library built for alpha chains; its size means little. The chain couples TRBV12-3 or TRBV12-4 to TRBJ2-1; no reliable D call. The CDR3 spans 17 residues. CDR3 DNA: TGTGCCAGCAGTCCCCGTGGTGGCGGCTCCTCCCACAATGAGCAGTTCTTC. Its translation is CASSPRGGGSSHNEQFF.

About this clonotype itself: This beta chain is an unintended read in a library built for alpha chains; its size means little. As DNA, the CDR3 is TGTGCCAGCAGTGAACCTGGGACAGGCAAAAATGAAGCTTTCTTT. Amino acid sequence: CASSEPGTGKNEAFF. The rearrangement uses TRBV6-2 or TRBV6-3 and TRBJ1-1; 8 positions agree with TRBD1. CDR1 is MNHEY, CDR2 SVGEGT, per germline. J lost 7 bases, V lost 5 bases, and 12 bases had no gene match. The CDR3 has 15 residues.

Many counts were recorded for this clonotype. As an off-target read in a library built for alpha chains, this beta chain has a frequency of little significance. The CDR3 nucleotides are TGCGCCAGCAGCCCCGGAGGAACATCTTACAATGAGCAGTTCTTC. This codes for CASSPGGTSYNEQFF. The chain has TRBV5-1 and TRBJ2-1; TRBD2 is a possible D gene (5 bases). This CDR3 has 15 residues. Germline lookup yields CDR1 SGHRS and CDR2 YFSETQ. Trimming took off 4 bases at V and 4 bases at J, with 15 bases between the two ends.

Many counts were recorded for this clonotype. A library prepared for alpha chains yielded this beta chain as an off-target read; its size is of little meaning. The chain has TRBV6-5 and TRBJ1-6; D perhaps matches TRBD1 (5 bases). Trimming stripped 6 bases from V and 3 bases from J, with 12 bases between. This CDR3 contains 15 residues. Germline assignment: CDR1 MNHEY and CDR2 SVGAGI. The CDR3 loop is CASSRTGFYNSPLHF. The CDR3 region has the DNA TGTGCCAGCAGCCGTACAGGTTTCTATAATTCACCCCTCCACTTT.

This clonotype came up a few times. As an off-target read in a library built for alpha chains, this beta chain has a frequency of little significance. The V gene is TRBV5-1, the J gene TRBJ1-4, with 8 bases aligning to TRBD1. The CDR3 runs to 15 residues. With 4 bases clipped from V and 7 bases from J, the junction kept 9 bases outside the gene matches. CDR1 is SGHRS and CDR2 is YFSETQ in the germline V gene. DNA for the CDR3: TGCGCCAGCAGCCGACAGGGGTTAGGAAGTGAAAAACTGTTTTTT. Its translation is CASSRQGLGSEKLFF.

This clonotype is judged large (0.1 to 1%). The library was designed around alpha chains, so this beta chain is a stray read whose abundance carries little weight. The chain employs TRBV14 and TRBJ2-7; no clear D gene. V lost 1 base to trimming and J lost 4 bases, with 5 bases between them. The germline V gene has CDR1 SGHDN and CDR2 FVKESK. CDR3 length: 12 amino acids. The CDR3: CASSQARYEQYF. The CDR3 DNA sequence: TGTGCCAGCAGCCAAGCCCGATACGAGCAGTACTTC.

There are many counts of this clonotype. Because this beta chain is a stray read in a library intended to capture alpha chains, its abundance should not be given much weight. The chain employs TRBV11-1 and TRBJ1-1; TRBD1 agrees at 8 bases. V was pared by 5 bases and J by 4 bases, with 9 bases of the junction left unmatched. The length of the CDR3 is 15 residues. The germline CDR1 and CDR2 sequences are SGHAT and FQDESV (reference sequence). CDR3 protein: CASSRDRGLGTEAFF. The DNA for the CDR3 is TGTGCCAGCAGCCGCGACAGGGGCCTCGGCACTGAAGCTTTCTTT.

This clonotype was picked up many times. This beta chain lies outside the target of a library built for alpha chains; its clone size means little. This chain joins TRBV7-8 and TRBJ1-4; D is possibly TRBD1 (6 bases). Germline V CDR1 and CDR2: SGHVS, FQNEAQ. The ends were cut back, 4 bases at V and 4 bases at J, with 10 bases in the middle. This CDR3 is built from 14 residues. Written as DNA, the CDR3 is TGTGCCAGCAGCTCACAGGGCCGTAATGAAAAACTGTTTTTT. It translates to CASSSQGRNEKLFF.

Details on this clonotype: Because this beta chain is a stray read in a library intended to capture alpha chains, its abundance should not be given much weight. CDR3 amino acids: CASSQDGTGLQETQYF. DNA for the CDR3: TGTGCCAGCAGCCAAGATGGGACAGGCCTCCAAGAGACCCAGTACTTC. The rearrangement uses TRBV3-1 and TRBJ2-5, with 8 bases identical to TRBD1. The CDR3 totals 16 residues. With 0 bases clipped from V and 1 base from J, the junction kept 4 bases outside the gene matches. Germline CDR1 is LGHDT and CDR2 is YNNKEL (reference sequence).

As for this clonotype: This beta chain turned up in a library designed for alpha chains; as an off-target read, its abundance says little. The chain couples TRBV28 to TRBJ2-1; 10 positions match TRBD2. CDR3 length: 18 amino acids. The V segment lost 2 bases and the J segment 12 bases; nucleotides outside the gene matches: 19. Germline CDR1 MDHEN, CDR2 SYDVKM. CDR3 loop: CASSLDGRSSGRGRVQFF. In DNA, the CDR3 is TGTGCCAGCAGTTTAGACGGCAGATCCAGCGGGAGGGGCCGGGTGCAGTTCTTC.